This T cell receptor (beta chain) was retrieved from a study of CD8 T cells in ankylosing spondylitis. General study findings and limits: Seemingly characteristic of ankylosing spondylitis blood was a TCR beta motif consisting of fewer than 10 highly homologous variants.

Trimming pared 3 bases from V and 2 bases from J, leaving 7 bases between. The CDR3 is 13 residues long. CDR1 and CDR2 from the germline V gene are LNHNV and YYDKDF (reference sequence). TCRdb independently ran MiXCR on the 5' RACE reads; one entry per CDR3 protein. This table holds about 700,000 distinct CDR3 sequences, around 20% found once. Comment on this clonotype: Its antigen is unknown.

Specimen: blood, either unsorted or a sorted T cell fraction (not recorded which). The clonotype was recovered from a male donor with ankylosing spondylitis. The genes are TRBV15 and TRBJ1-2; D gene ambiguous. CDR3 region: CATSSRANYGYTF. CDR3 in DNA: TGTGCCACCAGCAGCCGAGCAAACTATGGCTACACCTTC. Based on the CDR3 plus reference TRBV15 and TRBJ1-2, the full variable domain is DAMVIQNPRYQVTQFGKPVTLSCSQTLNHNVMYWYQQKSSQAPKLLFHYYDKDFNNEADTPDNFQSRRPNTSFCFLDIRSPGLGDTAMYLCATSSRANYGYTFGSGTRLTVV.